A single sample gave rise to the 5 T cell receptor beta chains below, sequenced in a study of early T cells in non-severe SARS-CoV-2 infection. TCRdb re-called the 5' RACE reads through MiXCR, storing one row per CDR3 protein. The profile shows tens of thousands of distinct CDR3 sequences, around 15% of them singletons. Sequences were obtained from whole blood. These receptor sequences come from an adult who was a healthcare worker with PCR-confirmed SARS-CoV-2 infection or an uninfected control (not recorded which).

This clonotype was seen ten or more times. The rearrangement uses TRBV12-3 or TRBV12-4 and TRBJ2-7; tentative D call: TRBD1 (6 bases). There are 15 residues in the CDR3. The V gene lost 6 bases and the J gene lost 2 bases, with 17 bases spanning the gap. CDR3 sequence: CASSFPGQGTYEQYF. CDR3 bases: TGTGCCAGCAGCTTTCCGGGACAAGGGACCTACGAGCAGTACTTC.

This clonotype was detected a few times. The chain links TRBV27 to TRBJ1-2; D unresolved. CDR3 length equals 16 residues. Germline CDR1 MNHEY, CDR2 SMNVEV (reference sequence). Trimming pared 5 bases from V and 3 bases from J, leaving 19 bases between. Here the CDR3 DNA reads TGTGCCAGCAGTCCACTAAACTACTGGCGGGACTATGGCTACACCTTC. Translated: CASSPLNYWRDYGYTF.

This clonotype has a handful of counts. The CDR3 region is CASKPLTKGANGELFF. In nucleotides, the CDR3 is TGCGCCAGCAAACCATTGACCAAGGGGGCGAACGGGGAGCTGTTTTTT. The genes are TRBV5-1 and TRBJ2-2; 7 nucleotides align to TRBD1. The V segment lost 6 bases and the J segment 7 bases; nucleotides outside the gene matches: 15. This CDR3 is built from 16 residues. The germline V gene encodes CDR1 SGHRS and CDR2 YFSETQ.

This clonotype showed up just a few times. The CDR3 reads CASTLPRTGFLYNEQFF. In DNA form, the CDR3 reads TGTGCCAGCACATTACCCAGGACAGGGTTCCTCTACAATGAGCAGTTCTTC. The V call is TRBV6-2 or TRBV6-3, the J call TRBJ2-1, with 8 bases that match TRBD1. V was clipped by 7 bases and J by 3 bases; unmatched bases: 14. Germline CDR1 MNHEY, CDR2 SVGEGT. This CDR3 comprises 17 residues.

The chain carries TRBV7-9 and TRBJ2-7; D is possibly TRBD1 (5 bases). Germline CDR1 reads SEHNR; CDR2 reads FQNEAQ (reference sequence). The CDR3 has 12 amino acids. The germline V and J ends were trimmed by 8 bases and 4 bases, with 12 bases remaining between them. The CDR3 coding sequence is TGTGCCAGCGGGGCAGGTTCGTACGAGCAGTACTTC. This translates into CASGAGSYEQYF.